This TCR beta chain is from a study of identical twins. General observations from the study: Among monozygotic twins, out-of-frame TCR alpha sharing exceeded what models predicted. Out-of-frame alpha sequences common to twins exhibited a surplus of low generation probability.

About this clonotype: What it recognizes is unknown.

The CDR3 length is 14 residues. Germline loops: CDR1 MGHDK, CDR2 SYGVNS. V was clipped by 3 bases and J by 2 bases, with 9 bases between them. A universal primer binding site was introduced by template switching. The final cDNA contained unique molecular identifiers. MiXCR, applied by TCRdb to the 5' RACE reads, yields one record per CDR3 protein. Here the sample spans more than 1.5 million distinct CDR3 sequences, more than 30% being singletons. Sequencing was carried out using cord blood. The receptor comes from a newborn girl in good health. The V and J genes are TRBV25-1 and TRBJ2-3, with D perhaps assigned TRBD1 or TRBD2 (5 bases each). For the CDR3, the DNA is TGTGCCAGCAGTGACCCGGGGCTCACAGATACGCAGTATTTT. This translates into CASSDPGLTDTQYF.